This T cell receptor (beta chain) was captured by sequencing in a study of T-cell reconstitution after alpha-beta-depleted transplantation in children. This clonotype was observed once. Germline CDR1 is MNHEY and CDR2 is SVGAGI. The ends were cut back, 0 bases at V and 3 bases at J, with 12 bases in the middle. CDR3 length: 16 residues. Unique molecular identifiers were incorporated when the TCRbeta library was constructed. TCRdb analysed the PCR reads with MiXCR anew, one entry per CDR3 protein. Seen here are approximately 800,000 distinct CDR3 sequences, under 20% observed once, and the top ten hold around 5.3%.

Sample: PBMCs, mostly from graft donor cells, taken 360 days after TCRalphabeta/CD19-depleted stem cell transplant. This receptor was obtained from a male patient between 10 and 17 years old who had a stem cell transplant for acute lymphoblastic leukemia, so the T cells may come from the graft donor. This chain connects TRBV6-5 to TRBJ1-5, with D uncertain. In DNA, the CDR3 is TGTGCCAGCAGTTACTCGCGGGTACAGCCCAATCAGCCCCAGCATTTT. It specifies CASSYSRVQPNQPQHF.